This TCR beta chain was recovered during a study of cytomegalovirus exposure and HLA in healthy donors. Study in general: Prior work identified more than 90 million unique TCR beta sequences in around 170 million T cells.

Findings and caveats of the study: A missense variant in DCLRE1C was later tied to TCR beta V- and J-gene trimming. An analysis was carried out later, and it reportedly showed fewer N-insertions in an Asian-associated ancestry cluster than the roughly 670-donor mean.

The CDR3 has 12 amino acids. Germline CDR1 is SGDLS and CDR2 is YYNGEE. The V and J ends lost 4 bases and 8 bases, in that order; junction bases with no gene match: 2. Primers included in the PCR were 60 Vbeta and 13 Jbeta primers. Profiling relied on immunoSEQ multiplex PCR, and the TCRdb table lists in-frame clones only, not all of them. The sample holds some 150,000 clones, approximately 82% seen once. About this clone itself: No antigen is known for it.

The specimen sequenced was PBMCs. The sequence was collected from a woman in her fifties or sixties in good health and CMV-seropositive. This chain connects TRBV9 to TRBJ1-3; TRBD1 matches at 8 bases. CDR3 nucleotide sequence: TGTGCCAGCAGCCCAGGGGGCTACACCATATATTTT. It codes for CASSPGGYTIYF. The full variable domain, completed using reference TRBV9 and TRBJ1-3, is DSGVTQTPKHLITATGQRVTLRCSPRSGDLSVYWYQQSLDQGLQFLIQYYNGEERAKGNILERFSAQQFPDLHSELNLSSLELGDSALYFCASSPGGYTIYFGEGSWLTVV.